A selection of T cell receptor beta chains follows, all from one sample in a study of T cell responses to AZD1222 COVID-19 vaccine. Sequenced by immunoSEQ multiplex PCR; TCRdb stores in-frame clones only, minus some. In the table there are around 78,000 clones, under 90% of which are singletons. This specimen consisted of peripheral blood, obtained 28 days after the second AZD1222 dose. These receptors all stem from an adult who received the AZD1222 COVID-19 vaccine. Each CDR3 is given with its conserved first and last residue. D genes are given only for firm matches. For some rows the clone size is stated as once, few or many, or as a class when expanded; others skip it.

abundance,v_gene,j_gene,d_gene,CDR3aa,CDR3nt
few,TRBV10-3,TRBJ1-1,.,CAISEGAEAFF,TGTGCCATCAGTGAAGGAGCTGAAGCTTTCTTT
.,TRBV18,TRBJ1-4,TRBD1,CASSPGTGDEKLFF,TGTGCCAGCTCACCAGGGACAGGGGATGAAAAACTGTTTTTT
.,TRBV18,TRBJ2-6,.,CASSPRLGSGANVLTF,TGTGCCAGCTCACCAAGGTTAGGATCTGGGGCCAACGTCCTGACTTTC
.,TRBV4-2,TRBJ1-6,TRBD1,CASSQDRDRGNYNSPLHF,TGTGCCAGCAGCCAAGATCGGGACAGGGGGAATTATAATTCACCCCTCCACTTT
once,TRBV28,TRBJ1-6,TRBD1,CASSPADRDGAPLHF,TGTGCCAGCAGTCCTGCGGACAGGGACGGGGCACCCCTCCACTTT
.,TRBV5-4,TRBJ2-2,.,CASSFTGYTGELFF,TGTGCCAGCAGTTTTACAGGCTACACCGGGGAGCTGTTTTTT
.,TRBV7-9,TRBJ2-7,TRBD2,CASSLGRGGRSSYEQYF,TGTGCCAGCAGCTTAGGTCGGGGCGGGAGGAGCTCCTACGAGCAGTACTTC
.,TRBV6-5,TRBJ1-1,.,CASSYTTARGNTEAFF,TGTGCCAGCAGTTACACGACAGCACGGGGGAACACTGAAGCTTTCTTT
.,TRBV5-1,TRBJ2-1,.,CASSHWPGNEQFF,TGCGCCAGCAGTCATTGGCCGGGGAATGAGCAGTTCTTC
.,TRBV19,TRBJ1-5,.,CASSIGGQYSNQPQHF,TGTGCCAGTAGTATAGGAGGACAGTATAGCAATCAGCCCCAGCATTTT
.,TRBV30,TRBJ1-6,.,CAWSVQPYSPLHF,TGTGCCTGGAGTGTACAGCCATATTCACCCCTCCACTTT
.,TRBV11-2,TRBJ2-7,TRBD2,CASSISGGLSYEQYF,TGTGCCAGCAGCATTAGCGGGGGTCTTTCCTACGAGCAGTACTTC
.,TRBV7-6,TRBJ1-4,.,CASSLAGWGEKLFF,TGTGCCAGCAGCTTAGCGGGGTGGGGCGAAAAACTGTTTTTT
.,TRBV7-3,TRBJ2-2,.,CASSSRVTGELFF,TGTGCCAGCAGCTCCAGGGTCACCGGGGAGCTGTTTTTT
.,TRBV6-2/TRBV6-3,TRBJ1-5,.,CASSSGTPYSNQPQHF,TGTGCCAGCAGTTCAGGGACACCCTATAGCAATCAGCCCCAGCATTTT
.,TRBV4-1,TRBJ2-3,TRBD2,CASSRNSGGRTDTQYF,TGCGCCAGCAGCCGAAATAGCGGGGGGCGCACAGATACGCAGTATTTT
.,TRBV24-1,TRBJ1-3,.,CATSSRWSHTIYF,TGTGCCACCAGTAGCCGGTGGTCCCACACCATATATTTT
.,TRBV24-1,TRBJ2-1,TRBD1,CATSDRRTGRYNEQFF,TGTGCCACCAGTGATCGTCGGACAGGGAGGTACAATGAGCAGTTCTTC
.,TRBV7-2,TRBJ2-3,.,CASSPGGTDTQYF,TGTGCCAGCAGCCCGGGGGGCACAGATACGCAGTATTTT
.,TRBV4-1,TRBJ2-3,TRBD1,CASSQARQGPGTDTQYF,TGCGCCAGCAGCCAAGCAAGACAGGGGCCCGGCACAGATACGCAGTATTTT
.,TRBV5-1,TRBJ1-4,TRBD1,CASSLGTANEKLFF,TGCGCCAGCAGCCTGGGGACAGCTAATGAAAAACTGTTTTTT
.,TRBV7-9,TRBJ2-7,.,CASSLTTGTYEQYF,TGTGCCAGCAGCCTCACGACAGGCACCTACGAGCAGTACTTC
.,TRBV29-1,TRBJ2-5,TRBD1,CSAPTSGGETQYF,TGCAGCGCACCTACTTCAGGGGGAGAGACCCAGTACTTC
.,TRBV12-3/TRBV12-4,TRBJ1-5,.,CASSFKNYQPQHF,TGTGCCAGCAGTTTCAAGAATTATCAGCCCCAGCATTTT
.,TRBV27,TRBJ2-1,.,CASSLFGPFGGQFF,TGTGCCAGCAGTTTATTCGGTCCGTTTGGTGGGCAGTTCTTC
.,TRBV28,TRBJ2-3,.,CASSSQTVSDTQYF,TGTGCCAGCAGTTCTCAGACAGTCTCAGATACGCAGTATTTT
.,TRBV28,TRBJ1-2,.,CASSLVQAGYTF,TGTGCCAGCAGTTTAGTGCAGGCAGGCTACACCTTC
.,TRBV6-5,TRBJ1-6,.,CASSRPTRSGSPLHF,TGTGCCAGCAGCCGACCCACTAGAAGCGGTTCACCCCTCCACTTT
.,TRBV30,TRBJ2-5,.,CAWSVYGSLETQYF,TGTGCCTGGAGTGTATATGGTAGTCTAGAGACCCAGTACTTC
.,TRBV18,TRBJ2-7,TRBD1,CASSPPPGQGAYEQYF,TGTGCCAGCTCACCACCTCCGGGACAGGGGGCATACGAGCAGTACTTC
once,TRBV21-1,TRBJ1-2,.,CASYSGGTRDNGYTF,TGTGCCAGCTACTCTGGGGGGACAAGAGACAATGGCTACACCTTC
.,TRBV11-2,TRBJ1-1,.,CASAHVEAFF,TGTGCCAGTGCCCACGTTGAAGCTTTCTTT
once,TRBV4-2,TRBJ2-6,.,CASSHQQAGATGANVLTF,TGTGCCAGCAGCCATCAACAAGCCGGGGCCACTGGGGCCAACGTCCTGACTTTC
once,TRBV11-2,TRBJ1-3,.,CASSLFAGGISASGNTIYF,TGTGCCAGCAGCTTATTTGCGGGAGGTATCTCGGCCTCTGGAAACACCATATATTTT
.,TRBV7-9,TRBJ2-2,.,CASRSGQSNTGELFF,TGTGCCAGCAGGAGTGGGCAGTCGAACACCGGGGAGCTGTTTTTT
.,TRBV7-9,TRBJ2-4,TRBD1,CASMDRNTRGKNIQYF,TGTGCCAGCATGGACAGGAATACTAGGGGCAAAAACATTCAGTACTTC
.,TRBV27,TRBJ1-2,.,CASSFMGTRGYTF,TGTGCCAGCAGTTTCATGGGAACGCGGGGCTACACCTTC
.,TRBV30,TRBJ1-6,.,CAWSVLGSNSPLHF,TGTGCCTGGAGCGTTTTGGGCAGTAATTCACCCCTCCACTTT
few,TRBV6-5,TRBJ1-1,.,CASTRVNTEAFF,TGTGCCAGCACACGGGTGAACACTGAAGCTTTCTTT
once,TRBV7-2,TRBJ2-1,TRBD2,CASSFGTRLNEQFF,TGTGCCAGCAGCTTCGGGACTAGGCTCAATGAGCAGTTCTTC
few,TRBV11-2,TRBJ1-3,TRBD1,CASSLVLQGAGNTIYF,TGTGCCAGCAGCTTAGTGTTACAGGGGGCTGGAAACACCATATATTTT
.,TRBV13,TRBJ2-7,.,CASSGRASWEQYF,TGTGCCAGCAGCGGCCGGGCAAGTTGGGAGCAGTACTTC
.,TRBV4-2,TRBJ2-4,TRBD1,CASSLGEGALAKNIQYF,TGTGCCAGCAGCTTAGGAGAGGGGGCCTTAGCCAAAAACATTCAGTACTTC
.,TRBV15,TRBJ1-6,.,CATSRGGGRAQSPLHF,TGTGCCACCAGCAGGGGGGGCGGTCGGGCCCAGTCACCCCTCCACTTT
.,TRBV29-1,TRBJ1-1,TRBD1,CSAGTGVTEAFF,TGCAGCGCAGGGACAGGGGTCACTGAAGCTTTCTTT